The rows below give T cell receptor beta chains drawn from one sample of a study of human T cells and chemical hapten exposure. TCRdb fed the RACE reads into MiXCR, producing one record per CDR3 protein. The profile shows about 84,000 distinct CDR3 sequences, 10% to 13% of them singletons. Here the sequenced sample was whole blood, taken in connection with sensitization to the hapten diphenylcyclopropenone (DPC). Receptors were obtained from a woman in her forties or fifties with alopecia areata. Some clones in this sample may be carry-over from other donors' samples. The CDR3 runs from the conserved cysteine through the conserved F or W. D genes are given only for firm matches. Not all rows give a size; the values are once, few, many and, for expanded clones, a class.

j_call,d_call,v_call,clone_size,cdr3_aa,cdr3_nt
TRBJ1-2,-,TRBV5-1,many,CASSVDGYYGYTF,TGCGCCAGCAGCGTCGACGGATACTATGGCTACACCTTC
TRBJ2-6,-,TRBV19,few,CASSRTSRRTGANVLTF,TGTGCCAGTAGTAGGACTTCTCGACGGACTGGGGCCAACGTCCTGACTTTC
TRBJ1-6,TRBD1,TRBV6-4,few,CASSPRASQGANNSPLHF,TGTGCCAGCAGTCCCCGAGCTTCCCAGGGGGCCAATAATTCACCCCTCCACTTT
TRBJ2-5,TRBD2,TRBV6-5,many,CASRPGLAVETQYF,TGTGCCAGCAGACCCGGACTAGCGGTAGAGACCCAGTACTTC
TRBJ2-1,TRBD2,TRBV5-6,-,CASSPGLAEYNEQFF,TGTGCCAGCAGCCCGGGACTAGCGGAATACAATGAGCAGTTCTTC
TRBJ1-2,-,TRBV6-5,few,CASSADRSLEF,TGTGCCAGCAGTGCGGACCGCTCCCTTGAGTTC
TRBJ2-1,TRBD2,TRBV7-9,many,CASSWRPVTSGVNEQFF,TGTGCCAGCAGCTGGCGGCCGGTGACTAGCGGGGTCAATGAGCAGTTCTTC
TRBJ2-3,-,TRBV29-1,-,CSGQGPDTQYF,TGCAGCGGGCAGGGCCCAGATACGCAGTATTTT
TRBJ2-1,-,TRBV29-1,few,CSASLFTGTSSSYNEQFF,TGCAGCGCTAGTCTCTTCACCGGGACCTCCAGCTCCTACAATGAGCAGTTCTTC
TRBJ2-7,TRBD1,TRBV6-5,many,CASSRDRGMGEQYF,TGTGCCAGCAGTCGGGACAGGGGGATGGGGGAGCAGTACTTC
TRBJ2-1,-,TRBV7-2,many,CASSPLPGQPTYNEQFF,TGTGCCAGCAGCCCCCTTCCCGGACAGCCCACCTACAATGAGCAGTTCTTC
TRBJ2-1,-,TRBV11-2,many,CASSSPTPPGQFF,TGTGCCAGCAGCTCCCCCACGCCTCCGGGGCAGTTCTTC
TRBJ1-5,-,TRBV6-5,medium-sized,CASSTGTHSNQPQHF,TGTGCCAGCAGTACAGGGACACATAGCAATCAGCCCCAGCATTTT
TRBJ1-4,-,TRBV6-5,many,CASRRDSATNEKLFF,TGTGCCAGCAGGCGGGACTCTGCAACTAATGAAAAACTGTTTTTT
TRBJ1-4,-,TRBV7-2,-,CASSLTLGRVDEKLFF,TGTGCCAGCAGCTTAACTCTCGGCAGGGTCGATGAAAAACTGTTTTTT
TRBJ2-2,-,TRBV19,many,CASSMANTGELFF,TGTGCCAGTAGTATGGCCAACACCGGGGAGCTGTTTTTT
TRBJ2-2,-,TRBV7-9,many,CASSLTGKRNTGELFF,TGTGCCAGCAGCTTAACAGGGAAGCGAAACACCGGGGAGCTGTTTTTT
TRBJ2-2,-,TRBV4-1,-,CASSQDVRAGELFF,TGCGCCAGCAGCCAAGATGTTAGAGCCGGGGAGCTGTTTTTT
TRBJ1-4,TRBD1,TRBV7-9,many,CASSSSGTANEKLFF,TGTGCCAGCAGCTCCTCCGGGACAGCAAATGAAAAACTGTTTTTT
TRBJ2-1,-,TRBV11-2,many,CASGASNYNEQFF,TGTGCCAGCGGGGCTTCGAACTACAATGAGCAGTTCTTC
TRBJ2-7,-,TRBV11-2,many,CASSKGLGGYNYEQYF,TGTGCCAGCAGCAAAGGACTCGGGGGTTATAACTACGAGCAGTACTTC
TRBJ1-3,-,TRBV20-1,many,CSARLVGNTIYF,TGCAGTGCTAGACTAGTTGGAAACACCATATATTTT
TRBJ1-2,TRBD1,TRBV28,few,CASSFGGLPVLTGNHRYGYTF,TGTGCCAGCAGTTTTGGGGGGTTGCCAGTCTTGACAGGGAACCATCGCTATGGCTACACCTTC
TRBJ1-3,-,TRBV7-8,many,CASSTLSTARSGNTIYF,TGTGCCAGCAGCACATTATCGACAGCGCGCTCTGGAAACACCATATATTTT
TRBJ2-2,TRBD2,TRBV7-8,few,CASIELAGVSGELFF,TGTGCCAGCATAGAACTAGCGGGAGTGTCCGGGGAGCTGTTTTTT
TRBJ1-2,-,TRBV7-2,many,CASSHDRRGNYGYTF,TGTGCCAGCAGCCATGATAGGAGGGGTAACTATGGCTACACCTTC
TRBJ2-2,TRBD1,TRBV4-2,-,CASSQPPPGQGVTGELFF,TGTGCCAGCAGCCAACCCCCCCCGGGACAGGGGGTCACCGGGGAGCTGTTTTTT
TRBJ1-4,-,TRBV7-9,few,CASSQPPGTTNEKLFF,TGTGCCAGCAGCCAACCTCCAGGGACAACTAATGAAAAACTGTTTTTT